The rows below give T cell receptor beta chains drawn from one sample of a study of shared clonotypes between healthy human individuals. Produced via immunoSEQ multiplex PCR; TCRdb's table is partial and in-frame only. The table has some 450,000 clones, roughly four fifths seen once. The specimen was PBMCs. These receptors came from a woman aged 40 to 50 in good health. Some clones in this sample may be carry-over from other donors' samples. The conserved cysteine and the conserved F or W are not part of the CDR3 here. The order of the fields is V gene, CDR3 protein.

TRBV11-2 ASSQTAGVLAGHNEQF
TRBV28 ASSLDRGQETQY
TRBV11-3 ASSVRLAGEDEQY
TRBV7-2 ASSLSEDTEAF
TRBV4-1 ASSIGQGDTEAF
TRBV4-3 ASSQVPGLLGEKLF
TRBV19 ASSATGATEQY
TRBV5-6 ASSWGPGTSAHEQY
TRBV5-5 ASSLDPNTEAF
TRBV18 ASSPILMMDRGSYEQY
TRBV9 ASSFTIGQLTDTQY
TRBV2 ASSPDMNTEAF
TRBV15 ATSRGDSYNEQF
TRBV18 ASSPSISTDTQY
TRBV5-1 ASSVGGANEKLF
TRBV5-1 ASKSTSGSYNEQF
TRBV27 ASSLSGYPDLYEQY
TRBV5-1 ASSIRTDNEQF
TRBV5-1 ASSWGDRAWAQY
TRBV6-1 ASSEVGGVGTDTQY
TRBV9 ASSVELQGGQETQY
TRBV5-1 ASSGSPQETQY
TRBV29-1 SSLGQDHGYT
TRBV7-7 ASSPRTHGETQY
TRBV4-1 ASSQERHRSYGYT
TRBV30 AWTNSYEQY
TRBV5-4 ASSRDYGDTQY
TRBV15 ATSRDRPGQSIYNEQF
TRBV7-6 ASSLGRSNEKLF
TRBV6-5 ASTAGGVYGYT
TRBV28 ASSLGAGRRRETQY
TRBV4-3 ASSHPGTGGFYGYT
TRBV27 ASSLGGVHSETQY
TRBV4-2 ASSQGQAPNYGYT
TRBV6-1 ASSRDTYGYT
TRBV18 ASSPRQVIPGELF
TRBV18 ASSLRLTDSGNTIY
TRBV28 ASSLSGRATDTQY